Listed here is a single TCR beta chain. The assay was immunoSEQ multiplex PCR, and TCRdb's table has in-frame clones only and misses some. The sample includes about 100,000 clones, about 79% of them seen just once. The data are from a study of glioma-infiltrating T cells after dendritic cell vaccination. The J segment lost 3 bases and the V segment lost 6 bases, leaving 5 bases of the junction unmatched. The germline gives CDR1 LNHDA, CDR2 SQIVND (reference sequence). The CDR3 covers 14 residues. The sequenced sample was blood, obtained before dendritic cell vaccination. The sequence derives from a human donor with glioblastoma. The chain is built from TRBV19 and TRBJ1-1; 9 bases map to TRBD1. The CDR3 loop reads CASRGDRVYTEAFF. The CDR3 DNA reads as TGTGCCAGTAGGGGGGACAGGGTCTACACTGAAGCTTTCTTT.